The 21 T cell receptor beta chains below come from one sample, sequenced in a study of T cells after yellow fever vaccination. TCRdb itself ran the 5' RACE reads through MiXCR, one entry per CDR3 protein. The table has approximately 510,000 distinct CDR3 sequences, around a fifth seen once. The sequencing used PBMCs, collected roughly 23 days after the first yellow fever vaccination. These receptors originate from a young man who received the YFV17D yellow fever vaccine.

This clonotype was found many times. This chain uses TRBV7-3 with TRBJ2-3; 9 nucleotides agree with TRBD2. V was clipped by 4 bases and J by 2 bases; unmatched bases: 1. CDR3 length: 14 residues. Per germline, CDR1 SGHTA and CDR2 FQGTGA. The CDR3 loop is CASSSSGATDTQYF. DNA for the CDR3: TGTGCCAGCAGCTCTAGCGGGGCCACAGATACGCAGTATTTT.

This clonotype was recorded a few times. This chain links TRBV11-2 with TRBJ1-2; D unresolved. The ends were cut back, 2 bases at V and 8 bases at J, with 21 bases in the middle. The length of the CDR3 is 16 residues. CDR1 is SGHAT, CDR2 FQNNGV, per germline. CDR3 amino acids: CASSLIQNPLVGGYTF. DNA for the CDR3: TGTGCCAGCAGCTTAATACAGAACCCGCTTGTCGGAGGCTACACCTTC.

The genes are TRBV16 and TRBJ2-5; D might be TRBD2 (7 bases). V gave up 1 base and J gave up 2 bases, with 11 bases separating them. The CDR3 has 15 residues. Germline V lookup: CDR1 KGHSY, CDR2 FQNENV. Here the CDR3 reads CASSQFGGRQETQYF. CDR3 in DNA: TGTGCCAGCAGCCAATTCGGGGGGCGGCAAGAGACCCAGTACTTC.

The V and J genes are TRBV29-1 and TRBJ1-2, with D perhaps TRBD1 (5 bases). Germline-derived CDR1 and CDR2 are SQVTM and ANQGSEA. Trimming shortened V by 6 bases and J by 3 bases, and 11 bases separated the two germline ends. The CDR3 runs to 12 residues. Here the CDR3 reads CSVAETDYGYTF. As DNA, the CDR3 is TGCAGCGTGGCAGAGACAGACTATGGCTACACCTTC.

The chain employs TRBV7-9 and TRBJ2-3; possibly TRBD2 for D (5 bases). There are 14 residues in the CDR3. In germline, CDR1 is SEHNR, CDR2 FQNEAQ (reference sequence). Trimming shortened V by 5 bases and J by 5 bases, and 14 bases separated the two germline ends. The CDR3 sequence is CASSAPEELDTQYF. The CDR3 region has the DNA TGTGCCAGCAGCGCCCCGGAGGAATTAGATACGCAGTATTTT.

The rearrangement joins TRBV20-1 to TRBJ2-3; D is unclear. Trimming removed 5 bases from V and 0 bases from J, with 21 bases in between. Looked up from germline, CDR1 is DFQATT and CDR2 is SNEGSKA (reference sequence). This CDR3 contains 17 residues. The CDR3 sequence is CSAHRPPRGVSTDTQYF. Written as DNA, the CDR3 is TGCAGTGCTCACCGCCCGCCTCGCGGCGTTAGCACAGATACGCAGTATTTT.

The rearrangement joins TRBV20-1 to TRBJ2-1; D might be TRBD2 (6 bases). The CDR3 has 16 residues. CDR1 DFQATT and CDR2 SNEGSKA come from the germline V gene (reference sequence). The V end lost 5 bases, the J end lost 4 bases, and 21 bases lay between the germline ends. The CDR3 loop is CSAPHRAGPSYNEQFF. CDR3 coding DNA: TGCAGTGCTCCCCACCGAGCGGGCCCCTCGTACAATGAGCAGTTCTTC.

Only a few counts were recorded for this clonotype. The genes are TRBV6-2 or TRBV6-3 and TRBJ2-2; possible D gene TRBD2, 5 bases. Looked up from germline, CDR1 is MNHEY and CDR2 is SVGEGT. CDR3 size: 15 residues. Trimming shortened V by 0 bases and J by 0 bases, and 5 bases separated the two germline ends. The CDR3 bases are TGTGCCAGCAGTTACTCGGACTCGAACACCGGGGAGCTGTTTTTT. Protein: CASSYSDSNTGELFF.

This sequence joins TRBV24-1 and TRBJ2-7; 8 nucleotides line up with TRBD1. This CDR3 is 14 amino acids long. V shed 5 bases, J shed 7 bases, and the junction held 9 bases outside the gene matches. The germline CDR1 and CDR2 sequences are KGHDR and SFDVKD. The CDR3: CATSGRTGPGEQYF. CDR3 DNA sequence: TGTGCCACCAGTGGTAGGACAGGGCCCGGAGAGCAGTACTTC.

The chain employs TRBV20-1 and TRBJ2-1; 12 bases align to TRBD2. The CDR3 spans 16 residues. CDR1 DFQATT and CDR2 SNEGSKA come from the germline V gene (reference sequence). The V segment lost 4 bases and the J segment 3 bases; nucleotides outside the gene matches: 7. CDR3 DNA: TGCAGTGCTATAAGCCTAGCGGGGGGGAACTACAATGAGCAGTTCTTC. Protein: CSAISLAGGNYNEQFF.

The rearrangement uses TRBV12-3 or TRBV12-4 and TRBJ1-1; 7 bases map to TRBD1. The CDR3 is made up of 15 amino acids. V lost 5 bases, J lost 1 base, and 7 bases stayed unmatched. The CDR3 DNA reads as TGTGCCAGCAGTCCTAACAGGGGAGGGAACACTGAAGCTTTCTTT. Translation gives CASSPNRGGNTEAFF.

This clonotype was observed once. V gene TRBV9 combines with J gene TRBJ2-3, with D possibly TRBD1 on 6 matching bases. Germline V lookup: CDR1 SGDLS, CDR2 YYNGEE. Trimming pared 0 bases from V and 6 bases from J, leaving 11 bases between. CDR3 size: 14 residues. The DNA of the CDR3 is TGTGCCAGCAGCGTAGGGGGGCTACTCGATACGCAGTATTTT. The encoded protein is CASSVGGLLDTQYF. The whole variable domain, filled in from reference TRBV9 and TRBJ2-3, reads DSGVTQTPKHLITATGQRVTLRCSPRSGDLSVYWYQQSLDQGLQFLIQYYNGEERAKGNILERFSAQQFPDLHSELNLSSLELGDSALYFCASSVGGLLDTQYFGPGTRLTVL.

CDR3 in DNA: TGTGCCAGCAGCAGTTGGGGCGGGGGAGGAACAGATACGCAGTATTTT. Protein: CASSSWGGGGTDTQYF. This sequence joins TRBV3-1 and TRBJ2-3, with TRBD2 matching 7 bases. Germline CDR1 reads LGHDT; CDR2 reads YNNKEL (reference sequence). This CDR3 comprises 16 residues. Unmatched junction bases numbered 11, after V lost 5 bases and J lost 3 bases.

This clonotype was seen at least ten times. The chain employs TRBV5-1 and TRBJ2-3; the match to TRBD2 covers 8 bases. The CDR3 loop spans 17 amino acids. CDR1 SGHRS and CDR2 YFSETQ come from the germline V gene. Trimming cost V 0 bases and J 2 bases; bases outside gene matches: 8. CDR3 DNA: TGCGCCAGCAGCTTGGTCCCGAGCGGGGGCCTCACAGATACGCAGTATTTT. Translation: CASSLVPSGGLTDTQYF.

There are a few counts of this clonotype. The CDR3 protein is CASRNTGGREQYF. The CDR3 DNA follows: TGTGCCAGTAGAAACACAGGGGGCCGGGAGCAGTACTTC. J is TRBJ2-7 and V is TRBV12-3 or TRBV12-4; 9 bases are a match to TRBD1. The junction had 10 bases not matched to a gene; V was cut back by 9 bases and J by 7 bases. The CDR3 loop spans 13 amino acids.

This clonotype was seen more than once but under ten times. The CDR3 reads CASSLNGVETQYF. The CDR3 DNA is TGCGCCAGCAGCTTGAACGGAGTAGAGACCCAGTACTTC. This chain links TRBV5-1 with TRBJ2-5; D remains unclear. V was cut by 1 base and J by 4 bases, with 8 bases left in between. Germline-derived CDR1 and CDR2 are SGHRS and YFSETQ. The CDR3 loop spans 13 amino acids.

The V gene is TRBV29-1, the J gene TRBJ1-2; D remains ambiguous. This CDR3 is built from 12 residues. The V end was cut by 4 bases, the J end by 1 base, with 7 bases between. Looked up from germline, CDR1 is SQVTM and CDR2 is ANQGSEA. The CDR3 region has the DNA TGCAGCGTTGCGGGAAGTAACTATGGCTACACCTTC. It codes for CSVAGSNYGYTF. The entire variable domain, with the rest obtained from reference TRBV29-1 and TRBJ1-2, is as follows: SAVISQKPSRDICQRGTSLTIQCQVDSQVTMMFWYRQQPGQSLTLIATANQGSEATYESGFVIDKFPISRPNLTFSTLTVSNMSPEDSSIYLCSVAGSNYGYTFGSGTRLTVV.

The rearrangement links TRBV20-1 to TRBJ1-1; 7 bases agree with TRBD1. Germline V gene data show CDR1 as DFQATT and CDR2 as SNEGSKA (reference sequence). CDR3 size: 13 residues. The ends lost 6 bases at V and 4 bases at J; junction bases unmatched: 8. The CDR3 region is CSALQGFGTEAFF. The DNA of the CDR3 is TGCAGTGCCTTACAGGGGTTCGGCACTGAAGCTTTCTTT.

The chain has TRBV4-2 and TRBJ2-1; D is uncertain. V lost 10 bases and J lost 6, with 13 bases in between. This CDR3 has 12 residues. In germline, CDR1 is LGHNA, CDR2 YNFKEQ. CDR3 DNA: TGTGCCACCCTAGACGTGGGCAATGAGCAGTTCTTC. Protein: CATLDVGNEQFF.

The V call is TRBV24-1, the J call TRBJ2-3; 9 nucleotides line up with TRBD1. The CDR3 is 16 amino acids. Germline V lookup: CDR1 KGHDR, CDR2 SFDVKD. J lost 1 base, V lost 6 bases, and 7 bases had no gene match. The CDR3 DNA sequence: TGTGCCACCAGTACCCAACAGGGGGCCGGCACAGATACGCAGTATTTT. This codes for CATSTQQGAGTDTQYF.

This chain joins TRBV6-5 and TRBJ1-1; the D is unclear. The CDR3 runs 12 residues. The V end lost 5 bases, the J end lost 9 bases, and 13 bases lay between the germline ends. Germline assignment: CDR1 MNHEY and CDR2 SVGAGI. In DNA form, the CDR3 reads TGTGCCAGCAGTACCCCGTGGGATCAAGCTTTCTTT. As protein: CASSTPWDQAFF.